The 11 T cell receptor beta chains in this list originate from one sample, sequenced in a study of technical replicates of blood from a handful of donors. Sequencing was performed with immunoSEQ multiplex PCR; in TCRdb, only in-frame clones are kept and a portion is missing. This table holds around 70,000 clones, roughly 96% found once. Sequencing was performed on T cells isolated from PBMCs. The receptors derive from a human donor in good health.

The chain links TRBV7-8 to TRBJ2-7, with 11 bases matching TRBD2. The germline CDR1 and CDR2 sequences are SGHVS and FQNEAQ. This CDR3 is 16 amino acids long. Trimming took 5 bases from V and 2 from J; bases not matched to a gene: 8. CDR3 sequence: CASSIPTSGIAYEQYF. The CDR3 nucleotides are TGTGCCAGCAGCATTCCGACTAGCGGGATTGCCTACGAGCAGTACTTC.

V gene TRBV10-2 combines with J gene TRBJ1-2, with TRBD1 as a possible D gene (6 bases). The CDR3 is 16 amino acids. The V gene lost 0 bases and the J gene lost 7 bases, with 18 bases spanning the gap. Looked up from germline, CDR1 is WSHSY and CDR2 is SAAADI. CDR3 in DNA: TGCGCCAGCAGTGAGTCGATTGGGGGCTATAAGGGTGGCTACACCTTC. Protein product: CASSESIGGYKGGYTF.

This clone appeared once. This chain links TRBV19 with TRBJ2-1, with D tentatively TRBD2 (7 bases). Looked up from germline, CDR1 is LNHDA and CDR2 is SQIVND (reference sequence). The CDR3 spans 15 residues. With 1 base removed from V and 4 bases from J, the gap between germline ends came to 11 bases. The CDR3 DNA follows: TGTGCCAGTAGTATAGTGGGAGGGGGTTACAATGAGCAGTTCTTC. Translated: CASSIVGGGYNEQFF.

The chain combines TRBV28 with TRBJ2-5; 7 bases line up with TRBD2. With V trimmed by 5 bases and J by 3 bases, 3 bases remained unmatched. The CDR3 extends over 13 amino acids. Germline lookup yields CDR1 MDHEN and CDR2 SYDVKM. The CDR3 coding sequence is TGTGCCAGCAGTAGGAGCGGGGAAGAGACCCAGTACTTC. Translating gives CASSRSGEETQYF.

V gene TRBV18 combines with J gene TRBJ1-4; 10 bases align to TRBD1. With 3 bases clipped from V and 5 bases from J, the junction kept 6 bases outside the gene matches. CDR3 length equals 16 residues. Germline assignment: CDR1 KGHSH and CDR2 LQKENI. CDR3 loop: CASSPLPGQGNEKLFF. CDR3 nucleotide sequence: TGTGCCAGCTCACCGTTACCGGGACAGGGGAATGAAAAACTGTTTTTT.

V is TRBV28 and J is TRBJ2-2; 8 nucleotides line up with TRBD1. The CDR3 is 15 amino acids. Germline assignment: CDR1 MDHEN and CDR2 SYDVKM. V lost 2 bases to trimming and J lost 4 bases; unmatched junction nucleotides: 3. The CDR3 region is CASSLGTGFTGELFF. The CDR3 region has the DNA TGTGCCAGCAGTTTAGGGACAGGTTTCACCGGGGAGCTGTTTTTT.

The chain links TRBV28 to TRBJ1-5, with D tentatively TRBD1 (6 bases). Trimming shortened V by 5 bases and J by 6 bases, and 23 bases separated the two germline ends. Germline values: CDR1 MDHEN, CDR2 SYDVKM. The CDR3 sequence is 17 residues long. The CDR3 nucleotides read TGTGCCAGCAGTCCCCTGGCCGAGTACAGGGCCGGTCAGCCCCAGCATTTT. Its translation is CASSPLAEYRAGQPQHF. Looking up the rest from reference TRBV28 and TRBJ1-5 gives the full variable domain: DVKVTQSSRYLVKRTGEKVFLECVQDMDHENMFWYRQDPGLGLRLIYFSYDVKMKEKGDIPEGYSVSREKKERFSLILESASTNQTSMYLCASSPLAEYRAGQPQHFGDGTRLSIL.

The chain carries TRBV14 and TRBJ2-7; weak D call: TRBD2 (5 bases). Trimming pared 4 bases from V and 0 bases from J, leaving 7 bases between. CDR3 length: 13 amino acids. The germline V gene has CDR1 SGHDN and CDR2 FVKESK. The CDR3, as DNA: TGTGCCAGCAGCCCGGGGAACTCCTACGAGCAGTACTTC. Translating it yields CASSPGNSYEQYF.

This chain connects TRBV7-8 to TRBJ2-5, with 8 positions matching TRBD2. The germline V gene has CDR1 SGHVS and CDR2 FQNEAQ. This CDR3 is 18 amino acids long. The V segment lost 5 bases and the J segment 3 bases; nucleotides outside the gene matches: 17. CDR3 coding DNA: TGTGCCAGCAGCGGCGGGACTTTAGCGGGATATTGGGAAGAGACCCAGTACTTC. It is translated as CASSGGTLAGYWEETQYF. Full variable domain (outside the CDR3, taken from reference TRBV7-8 and TRBJ2-5): GAGVSQSPRYKVAKRGQDVALRCDPISGHVSLFWYQQALGQGPEFLTYFQNEAQLDKSGLPSDRFFAERPEGSVSTLKIQRTQQEDSAVYLCASSGGTLAGYWEETQYFGPGTRLLVL.

This chain links TRBV10-3 with TRBJ1-2, with D possibly being TRBD1 (5 bases). The CDR3 consists of 17 residues. Germline CDR1 reads ENHRY; CDR2 reads SYGVKD. V lost 0 bases to trimming and J lost 1 base, with 15 bases between them. The CDR3 is CAISESPTAIFNYGYTF. CDR3 bases: TGTGCCATCAGTGAGTCGCCGACAGCCATTTTTAACTATGGCTACACCTTC.

The genes are TRBV28 and TRBJ1-4; no clear D gene. The CDR3 totals 15 residues. The V gene's germline CDR1 is MDHEN and CDR2 SYDVKM. Deletions cut 3 bases from V and 5 bases from J, with 13 bases between. The CDR3 sequence is CASSFQWARNEKLFF. Here the CDR3 DNA reads TGTGCCAGCAGTTTTCAATGGGCCCGCAATGAAAAACTGTTTTTT.